The clone carrying this T cell receptor beta chain appeared a single time. Its matching antigen is unknown. cDNA libraries for TCR beta contained unique molecular identifiers. TCRdb re-analysed the PCR reads in MiXCR, keeping a single row per CDR3 protein. Of about 820,000 distinct CDR3 sequences in the sample, approximately 57% were seen once. This entry comes from a study of post-analysis software for immune sequencing data. Notes on the study in general: Controls had significantly higher normalized Chao1 diversity than multiple sclerosis patients. In patients, TRBV5-6, TRBV5-1 and TRBV20-1 belonged to five TRBV segments found more frequently than in controls.

This CDR3 has 17 amino acids. Germline loops: CDR1 MNHNY, CDR2 SVGAGI (reference sequence). V was clipped by 6 bases and J by 5 bases, with 25 bases between them. The sample comprised blood. The V and J genes are TRBV6-6 and TRBJ1-1, with D tentatively TRBD1 (5 bases). The receptor comes from a girl under 18 with multiple sclerosis. For the CDR3, the DNA is TGTGCCAGCAGCCAAAACCTCGGCTCACTCCGGGGGACTGAAGCTTTCTTT. Translation: CASSQNLGSLRGTEAFF.